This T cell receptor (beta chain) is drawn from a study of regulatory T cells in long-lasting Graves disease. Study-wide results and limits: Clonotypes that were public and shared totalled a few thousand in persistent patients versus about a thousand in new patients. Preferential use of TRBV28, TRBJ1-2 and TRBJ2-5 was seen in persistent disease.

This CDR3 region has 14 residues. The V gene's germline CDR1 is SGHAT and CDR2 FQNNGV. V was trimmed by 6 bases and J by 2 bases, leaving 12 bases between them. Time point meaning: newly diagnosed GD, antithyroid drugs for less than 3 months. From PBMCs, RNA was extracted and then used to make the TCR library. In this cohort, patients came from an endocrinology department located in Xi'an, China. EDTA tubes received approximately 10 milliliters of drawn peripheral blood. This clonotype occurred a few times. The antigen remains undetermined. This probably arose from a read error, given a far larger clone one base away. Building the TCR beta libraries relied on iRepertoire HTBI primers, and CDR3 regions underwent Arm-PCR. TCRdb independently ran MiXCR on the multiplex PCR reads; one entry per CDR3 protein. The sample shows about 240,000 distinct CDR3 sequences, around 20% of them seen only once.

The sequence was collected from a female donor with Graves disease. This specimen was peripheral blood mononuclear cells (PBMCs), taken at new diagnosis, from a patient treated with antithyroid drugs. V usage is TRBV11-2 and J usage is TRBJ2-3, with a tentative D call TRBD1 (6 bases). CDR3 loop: CASSGRGPTDTQYF. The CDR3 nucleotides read TGTGCCAGCAGTGGCAGGGGCCCCACAGATACGCAGTATTTT.